The rows below give T cell receptor beta chains drawn from one sample of a study of cytomegalovirus exposure and HLA in healthy donors. Data came from immunoSEQ multiplex PCR; TCRdb stores just in-frame clones and leaves some out. The repertoire holds under 200,000 clones, with about 80% as singletons. Material for sequencing was PBMCs. Receptors originate from a man aged 35-49 years in good health and CMV-seronegative. Each CDR3 is given with its conserved first and last residue.

v_call cdr3_aa
TRBV5-1 CASSLIQGYEQYF
TRBV18 CASSPGTSGRNEQYF
TRBV19 CASSIFGQGTEAFF
TRBV5-5 CASSLGPEQETQYF
TRBV28 CASSLLLTSGRLPYNEQFF
TRBV7-2 CASSPVLAGNNEQFF
TRBV11-2 CASSLLEEGGYSDTQYF
TRBV11-3 CASSLDAGQGGDTQYF
TRBV7-9 CSSSASGGSGTEAFF
TRBV13 CASSSEGLADNEQFF
TRBV2 CASRGLVSTDTQYF
TRBV25-1 CASSGRGEDTQYF
TRBV28 CASETDNNEQFF
TRBV7-9 CASSAGLAGASYEQYF
TRBV5-5 CASSLTGGNTGELFF